The clone carrying this T cell receptor (beta chain) came up a few times. As handled by the study authors: Estimation of nucleated cell counts was performed using reference gene primer amplification. The table came from immunoSEQ multiplex PCR; TCRdb's copy has only in-frame clones and leaves some out. Clone size and the V and J calls come from that table; the DNA yielded D and trimming. The sample carries roughly 240,000 clones, approximately 85% recorded once. Trimming cost V 5 bases and J 5 bases; bases outside gene matches: 4. CDR1 and CDR2 (germline): MNHEY, SVGAGI. The CDR3 extends over 14 amino acids. The entry originates in a study of blood T cell repertoires in COVID-19.

The TCR comes from a man aged 45-65 years with COVID-19, enrolled during active disease. The rearrangement joins TRBV6-5 to TRBJ1-5, with TRBD1 matching over 9 bases. Sample: peripheral blood. CDR3 residues: CASSTRTGDQPQHF. The DNA for the CDR3 is TGTGCCAGCAGTACGCGGACAGGGGATCAGCCCCAGCATTTT.